This T cell receptor beta chain emerged from a study of early T cells in non-severe SARS-CoV-2 infection. Whole-study context: Sequencing of unsorted whole blood was done on bulk RNA, leaving chains unpaired. Study-wide points: VDJdb matching, biased toward anti-spike CD8 responses, missed private and CD4 specificities.

As to this clonotype: Its antigen remains unknown.

Researchers attached unique molecular identifiers to individual cDNA molecules. Via MiXCR, TCRdb re-called the 5' RACE reads, giving one row per CDR3 protein. The data hold tens of thousands of distinct CDR3 sequences, with 5.9% observed a single time. The CDR3 has 15 amino acids. The germline V gene encodes CDR1 ENHRY and CDR2 SYGVKD. V shed 3 bases and J 2 bases; nucleotides not matched to a gene: 3. The rearrangement joins TRBV10-3 to TRBJ1-1; the match to TRBD1 covers 10 bases. Sequenced material: whole blood. This receptor was identified in an adult who was a healthcare worker with PCR-confirmed SARS-CoV-2 infection or an uninfected control (not recorded which). CDR3 DNA: TGTGCCATCAGTGACGGGACAGGGGCAAACACTGAAGCTTTCTTT. It is translated as CAISDGTGANTEAFF.